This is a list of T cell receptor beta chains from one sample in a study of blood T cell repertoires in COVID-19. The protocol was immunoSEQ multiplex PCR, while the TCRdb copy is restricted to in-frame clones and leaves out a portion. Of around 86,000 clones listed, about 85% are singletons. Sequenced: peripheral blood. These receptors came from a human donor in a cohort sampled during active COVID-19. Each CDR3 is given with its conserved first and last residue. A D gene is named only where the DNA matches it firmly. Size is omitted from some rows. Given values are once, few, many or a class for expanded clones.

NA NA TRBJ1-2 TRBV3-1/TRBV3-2 CASSRDGGRNRYGYTF TGTGCCAGCAGCCGGGACGGGGGTCGTAACCGTTATGGCTACACCTTC
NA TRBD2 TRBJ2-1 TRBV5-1 CASSLTGLESHNEQFF TGCGCCAGCAGCTTGACCGGACTAGAGTCCCACAATGAGCAGTTCTTC
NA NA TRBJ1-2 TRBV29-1 CSVLTTAIYGYTF TGCAGCGTCCTCACAACAGCAATTTATGGCTACACCTTC
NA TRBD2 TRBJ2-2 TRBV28 CASRVSGGNTGELFF TGTGCCAGCAGGGTTAGCGGGGGGAACACCGGGGAGCTGTTTTTT
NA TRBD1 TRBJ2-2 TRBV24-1 CATSPSAGTGQSGELFF TGTGCCACCAGCCCCTCCGCCGGGACAGGGCAAAGTGGGGAGCTGTTTTTT
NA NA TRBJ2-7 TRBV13 CASSNSLTYEQYF TGTGCCAGCAGCAACAGCCTAACCTACGAGCAGTACTTC
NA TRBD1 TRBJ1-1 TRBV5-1 CASSSGQLLPEAFF TGCGCCAGCAGCTCGGGACAGCTCCTCCCTGAAGCTTTCTTT
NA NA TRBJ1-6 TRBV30 CAWTMGAPYNSPLHF TGTGCCTGGACTATGGGGGCCCCCTATAATTCACCCCTCCACTTT
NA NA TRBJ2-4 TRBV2 CASSLQGAKNIQYF TGTGCCAGCAGTCTACAGGGTGCCAAAAACATTCAGTACTTC
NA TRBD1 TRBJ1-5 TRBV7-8 CASTDRDSRFFSNQPQHF TGTGCCAGCACCGACCGGGACAGCCGATTTTTTAGCAATCAGCCCCAGCATTTT
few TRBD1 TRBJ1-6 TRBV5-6 CASSLGGQYNSPLHF TGTGCCAGCAGCTTGGGGGGACAGTATAATTCACCCCTCCACTTT